The subject of this entry is one T cell receptor (beta chain). These data originate in a study of blood T cell repertoires in COVID-19. The CDR3 covers 13 residues. Deletions cut 11 bases from V and 6 bases from J, with 19 bases between. Using immunoSEQ multiplex PCR, the repertoire was profiled, and TCRdb retains in-frame clones only, with some absent. This table holds approximately 200,000 clones, approximately 90% found once. Sequencing was done on a sample of peripheral blood. The chain employs TRBV23-1 and TRBJ1-2, with no clear D. TRBV23-1 is annotated as an ORF whose role is uncertain. This receptor was taken from a man aged 45-60 years with acute or convalescent COVID-19. This chain's CDR3 is CAATARRTDGYTF. In DNA form, the CDR3 reads TGCGCCGCAACGGCCCGGAGGACCGATGGCTACACCTTC.